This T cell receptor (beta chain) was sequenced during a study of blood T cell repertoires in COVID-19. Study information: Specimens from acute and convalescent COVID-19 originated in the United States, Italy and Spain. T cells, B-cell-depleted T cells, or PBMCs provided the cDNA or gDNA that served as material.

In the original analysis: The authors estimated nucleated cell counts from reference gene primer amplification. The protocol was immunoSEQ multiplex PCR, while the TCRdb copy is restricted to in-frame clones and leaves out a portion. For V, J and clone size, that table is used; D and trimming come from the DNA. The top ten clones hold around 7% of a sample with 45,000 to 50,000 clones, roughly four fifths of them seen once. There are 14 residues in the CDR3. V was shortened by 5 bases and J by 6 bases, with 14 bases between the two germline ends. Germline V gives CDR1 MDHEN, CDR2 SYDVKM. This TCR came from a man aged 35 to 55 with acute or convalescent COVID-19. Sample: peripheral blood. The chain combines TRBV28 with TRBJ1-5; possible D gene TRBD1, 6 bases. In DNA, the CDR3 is TGTGCCAGCAGTGGGGGGGGCGGGTTTCAGCCCCAGCATTTT. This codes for CASSGGGGFQPQHF.